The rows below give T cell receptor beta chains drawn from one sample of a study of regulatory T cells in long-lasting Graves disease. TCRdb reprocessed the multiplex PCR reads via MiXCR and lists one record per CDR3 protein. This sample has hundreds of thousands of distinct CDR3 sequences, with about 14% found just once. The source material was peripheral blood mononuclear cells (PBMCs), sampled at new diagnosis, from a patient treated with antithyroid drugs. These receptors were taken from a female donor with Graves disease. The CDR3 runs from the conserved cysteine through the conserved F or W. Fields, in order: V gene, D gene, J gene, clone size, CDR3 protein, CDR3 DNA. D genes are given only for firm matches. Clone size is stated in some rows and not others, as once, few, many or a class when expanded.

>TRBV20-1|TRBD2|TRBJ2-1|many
CSARPGTSGGDEQFF
TGCAGTGCCAGACCCGGGACTAGCGGAGGGGATGAGCAGTTCTTC
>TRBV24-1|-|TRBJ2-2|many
CATSDTRRSNTGELFF
TGTGCCACCAGTGATACAAGACGCTCGAACACCGGGGAGCTGTTTTTT
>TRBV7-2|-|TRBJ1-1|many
CASSLYARTNTEAFF
TGTGCCAGCAGCTTATACGCAAGAACGAACACTGAAGCTTTCTTT
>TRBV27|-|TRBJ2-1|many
CASRDYNEQFF
TGTGCCAGCAGAGACTACAATGAGCAGTTCTTC
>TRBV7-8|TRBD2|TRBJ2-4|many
CASSLARLAGGTKNIQYF
TGTGCCAGCAGCTTAGCGCGGCTAGCGGGAGGGACCAAAAACATTCAGTACTTC
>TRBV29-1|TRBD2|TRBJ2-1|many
CSVVVGTSIEQFF
TGCAGCGTTGTAGTAGGGACTAGCATTGAGCAGTTCTTC
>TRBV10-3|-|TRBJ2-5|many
CAISTNGEETQYF
TGTGCCATCAGTACGAATGGGGAAGAGACCCAGTACTTC
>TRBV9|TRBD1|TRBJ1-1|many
CASSVSPGTGDKAFF
TGTGCCAGCAGCGTTTCCCCCGGGACAGGGGACAAAGCTTTCTTT
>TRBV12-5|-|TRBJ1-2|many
CASAEGQHYGYTF
TGTGCTAGTGCCGAAGGACAGCACTATGGCTACACCTTC
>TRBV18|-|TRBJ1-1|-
CASSPLSGTGTEAFF
TGTGCCAGCTCACCCCTGTCGGGGACTGGCACTGAAGCTTTCTTT
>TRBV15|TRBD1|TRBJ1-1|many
CATSREGQGYDEAFF
TGTGCCACCAGCAGAGAGGGACAGGGTTACGATGAAGCTTTCTTT
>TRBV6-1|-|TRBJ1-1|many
CASRHHRLSGNAEAFF
TGTGCCAGCAGGCACCACCGACTCAGCGGTAACGCTGAAGCTTTCTTT
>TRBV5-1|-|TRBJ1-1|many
CASSWSFGEEGTEAFF
TGCGCCAGCAGCTGGAGTTTCGGGGAGGAAGGGACTGAAGCTTTCTTT
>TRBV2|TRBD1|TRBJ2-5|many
CASRAQGMGETQYF
TGTGCCAGCAGGGCACAGGGGATGGGAGAGACCCAGTACTTC
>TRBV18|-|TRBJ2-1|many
CASSPDRNEQFF
TGCGCCAGCAGCCCAGACCGAAATGAGCAGTTCTTC
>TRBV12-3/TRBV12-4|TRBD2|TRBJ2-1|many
CASSPPGLVSYNEQFF
TGTGCCAGCAGTCCCCCGGGACTAGTATCCTACAATGAGCAGTTCTTC
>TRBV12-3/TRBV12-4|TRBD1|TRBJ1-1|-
CASSFPRGRRSPTTEAFF
TGTGCCAGCAGTTTTCCCAGGGGGCGGCGATCACCGACCACTGAAGCTTTCTTT
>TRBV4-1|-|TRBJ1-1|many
CASSQDRLRHLNTEAFF
TGCGCCAGCAGCCAAGATCGGTTAAGACACCTGAACACTGAAGCTTTCTTT
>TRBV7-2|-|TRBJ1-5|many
CASSPRRDGQPQHF
TGTGCCAGCAGCCCCCGGAGGGATGGGCAGCCCCAGCATTTT
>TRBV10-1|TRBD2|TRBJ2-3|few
CASSDIGGAQYF
TGCGCCAGCAGTGATATCGGGGGGGCGCAGTATTTT
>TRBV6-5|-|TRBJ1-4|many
CASSYSYGDEKLFF
TGTGCCAGCAGTTACTCTTACGGGGACGAAAAACTGTTTTTT
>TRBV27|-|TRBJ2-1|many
CASRGLDSYNEQFF
TGTGCCAGCAGAGGCTTAGACAGCTACAATGAGCAGTTCTTC
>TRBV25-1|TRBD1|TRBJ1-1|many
CASTPGQGVFSTEAFF
TGTGCCAGTACACCGGGACAGGGTGTTTTTAGCACTGAAGCTTTCTTT
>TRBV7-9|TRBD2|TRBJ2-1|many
CASSRGLAGGEPINEQFF
TGTGCCAGCAGCCGCGGACTAGCGGGAGGCGAGCCCATAAATGAGCAGTTCTTC
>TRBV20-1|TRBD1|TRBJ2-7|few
CSATQGAGSYEQYF
TGCAGTGCTACACAGGGGGCGGGCTCCTACGAGCAGTACTTC
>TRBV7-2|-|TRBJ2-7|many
CASSLQATYEQYF
TGTGCCAGCAGTTTACAGGCCACCTACGAGCAGTACTTC
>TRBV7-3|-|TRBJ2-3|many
CASSKQGTPSTDTQYF
TGTGCCAGCAGTAAACAGGGAACTCCTAGCACAGATACGCAGTATTTT
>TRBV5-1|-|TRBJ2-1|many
CASGPNNEQFF
TGCGCCAGCGGGCCCAACAATGAGCAGTTCTTC